These 30 T cell receptor beta chains were all obtained from the same sample, sequenced in a study of CD8 T cells in ankylosing spondylitis. MiXCR was run by TCRdb on the 5' RACE reads, yielding one entry per CDR3 protein. The profile covers approximately 350,000 distinct CDR3 sequences, with roughly 20% appearing a single time and about an eighth taken by the ten largest. What was sequenced was blood, either unsorted or a sorted T cell fraction (not recorded which). Receptor source: a male donor with ankylosing spondylitis or in good health (not recorded which).

This clonotype occurred a few times. The rearrangement uses TRBV4-1 and TRBJ2-3; no clear D. This CDR3 comprises 16 residues. Germline V gene data show CDR1 as MGHRA and CDR2 as YSYEKL. Trimming took off 1 base at V and 2 bases at J, with 13 bases between the two ends. The DNA of the CDR3 is TGCGCCAGCAGCCAAGGGTTGGAAGCCGTCACAGATACGCAGTATTTT. This encodes CASSQGLEAVTDTQYF.

This clonotype occurred many times. The CDR3 is CASSLDVSYNEQFF. DNA for the CDR3: TGCGCCAGCAGCTTGGACGTATCCTACAATGAGCAGTTCTTC. J is TRBJ2-1 and V is TRBV5-1; D not certain. Looked up from germline, CDR1 is SGHRS and CDR2 is YFSETQ. The CDR3 runs to 14 residues. V was pared by 0 bases and J by 1 base, with 5 bases between.

This clonotype was observed a few times. The chain has TRBV20-1 and TRBJ2-1; D possibly matches TRBD1 or TRBD2 (5 bases each). V lost 4 bases and J 5 bases, leaving 15 bases between the germline ends. CDR1 DFQATT and CDR2 SNEGSKA come from the germline V gene (reference sequence). The CDR3 sequence is 14 residues long. CDR3 DNA: TGCAGTGCTATGGGGGTAAGCAGGAACAATGAGCAGTTCTTC. Translated: CSAMGVSRNNEQFF.

The table lists this clonotype with a few counts. The rearrangement joins TRBV12-3 or TRBV12-4 to TRBJ1-5; D unclear. The CDR3 covers 12 residues. V was cut by 3 bases and J by 9 bases, with 9 bases left in between. The CDR3 reads CASSFSSGPQHF. CDR3 nucleotides: TGTGCCAGCAGTTTTTCTTCTGGGCCCCAGCATTTT.

The chain links TRBV12-3 or TRBV12-4 to TRBJ1-2, with a possible D match to TRBD1 (5 bases). The CDR3 is made up of 13 amino acids. V was cut by 10 bases and J by 8 bases, with 20 bases left in between. Here the CDR3 DNA reads TGTGCCACCAATCTGTCGGGGGTTGGGGGCTACACCTTC. Translating gives CATNLSGVGGYTF.

Only a few counts were recorded for this clonotype. This chain links TRBV4-1 with TRBJ2-7; TRBD2 might be the D (7 bases). V was pared by 4 bases and J by 6 bases, with 19 bases between. The germline gives CDR1 MGHRA, CDR2 YSYEKL. The CDR3 totals 15 residues. The CDR3 DNA reads as TGCGCCAGCAGCCCCCAAGGGGGGGCGCCAGGCGAGCAGTACTTC. This translates into CASSPQGGAPGEQYF.

This clonotype was detected ten times or more. The chain joins TRBV12-3 or TRBV12-4 to TRBJ2-7; unclear D gene. V shed 3 bases and J shed 3 bases, with 6 bases lying between them. The CDR3 consists of 12 residues. The CDR3 DNA reads TGTGCCAGCAGTTTTGAGTTCTACGAGCAGTACTTC. Translated, it gives CASSFEFYEQYF.

This clonotype came up a few times. The gene calls are TRBV9 and TRBJ2-3; the D is unclear. Trimming cost V 4 bases and J 2 bases, with 14 bases left between them. This CDR3 comprises 15 residues. Germline V gene sequence: CDR1 SGDLS, CDR2 YYNGEE. The CDR3 DNA follows: TGTGCCAGCAGCTTGGACGGAGAATCCACAGATACGCAGTATTTT. It is translated as CASSLDGESTDTQYF.

The chain combines TRBV5-6 with TRBJ2-4; 8 nucleotides agree with TRBD1. Germline assignment: CDR1 SGHDT and CDR2 YYEEEE. The CDR3 is made up of 15 amino acids. J was trimmed by 7 bases and V by 0 bases; bases with no gene match: 6. CDR3 sequence (DNA): TGTGCCAGCAGCTTGGGACAGGGGCCCGGCAACATTCAGTACTTC. The encoded protein is CASSLGQGPGNIQYF.

This clonotype was detected a few times. The chain joins TRBV9 to TRBJ2-7; the match to TRBD1 covers 7 bases. The length of the CDR3 is 15 residues. Per the germline V gene, CDR1 is SGDLS and CDR2 is YYNGEE. Losses at the gene ends were 0 bases for V and 5 bases for J; bases not matched to a gene: 8. The CDR3 reads CASSVGQGQFHEQYF. The DNA of the CDR3 is TGTGCCAGCAGCGTAGGACAGGGACAGTTCCACGAGCAGTACTTC.

The V and J genes are TRBV10-1 and TRBJ2-1; 7 nucleotides line up with TRBD2. The germline CDR1 and CDR2 sequences are WNHNN and SYGVQD (reference sequence). The CDR3 is 16 residues long. Trimming took 3 bases from V and 7 from J; bases not matched to a gene: 12. CDR3 bases: TGCGCCAGCAGTGAATCCCGCGGGGGAAGTATAAATGAGCAGTTCTTC. The encoded protein is CASSESRGGSINEQFF.

In this sample, this clonotype turned up a few times. The chain has TRBV4-1 and TRBJ2-3; weak D call: TRBD2 (7 bases). This CDR3 region has 15 residues. V was trimmed by 7 bases and J by 1 base, leaving 15 bases between them. The germline V gene encodes CDR1 MGHRA and CDR2 YSYEKL. This CDR3 is CASTWGGPGTDTQYF. CDR3 nucleotides: TGCGCCAGCACCTGGGGGGGGCCGGGCACAGATACGCAGTATTTT.

J is TRBJ2-1 and V is TRBV5-6; 8 bases fit TRBD2. The CDR3 totals 18 residues. Germline V gene sequence: CDR1 SGHDT, CDR2 YYEEEE. The J segment lost 8 bases and the V segment lost 0 bases, leaving 16 bases of the junction unmatched. The chain's CDR3 is CASSLAPGGVGFFDEQFF. DNA for the CDR3: TGTGCCAGCAGCTTGGCCCCGGGAGGGGTTGGTTTTTTCGATGAGCAGTTCTTC.

J is TRBJ2-1 and V is TRBV30, with unresolved D. CDR1 is GTSNPN, CDR2 SVGIG, per germline (reference sequence). The CDR3 has 12 residues. V shed 5 bases and J shed 8 bases, with 13 bases lying between them. In DNA, the CDR3 is TGTGCCTGGTCGGTAGGGAACGATGAGCAGTTCTTC. Amino acids: CAWSVGNDEQFF.

The rearrangement joins TRBV5-6 to TRBJ2-7; 8 bases map to TRBD1. Trimming at V came to 0 bases and at J to 6 bases, leaving 8 bases not matched to a gene. Germline-derived CDR1 and CDR2 are SGHDT and YYEEEE. This CDR3 contains 15 residues. The CDR3 nucleotides are TGTGCCAGCAGCTTGGGGGGACAGGAGCACTCCGAGCAGTACTTC. Protein: CASSLGGQEHSEQYF.

This clonotype has only a few counts. This rearrangement joins TRBV12-3 or TRBV12-4 to TRBJ2-3, with D perhaps TRBD1 or TRBD2 (5 bases each). V dropped 1 base and J dropped 2 bases, with 10 bases sitting between them. This CDR3 region has 15 residues. CDR3 sequence (DNA): TGTGCCAGCAGTTTAGTTGGGGGATACACAGATACGCAGTATTTT. Translated, it gives CASSLVGGYTDTQYF.

This clonotype was seen only a few times. The V call is TRBV12-3 or TRBV12-4, the J call TRBJ2-7; 10 bases align to TRBD1. V was pared by 7 bases and J by 4 bases, with 7 bases of the junction left unmatched. The CDR3 has 14 residues. The DNA of the CDR3 is TGTGCCAGCAAACCGACAGGGGGCAGGTACGAGCAGTACTTC. It encodes CASKPTGGRYEQYF.

The chain combines TRBV3-1 with TRBJ2-1, with D tentatively TRBD1 (5 bases). Germline-derived CDR1 and CDR2 are LGHDT and YNNKEL (reference sequence). The CDR3 contains 13 residues. The ends were cut back, 1 base at V and 8 bases at J, with 9 bases in the middle. CDR3: CASSQVLGDEQFF. The CDR3 DNA sequence: TGTGCCAGCAGCCAAGTTCTAGGGGATGAGCAGTTCTTC.

This clonotype was counted only a few times. The J gene is TRBJ2-1, the V gene TRBV3-1, with D perhaps given as TRBD1 or TRBD2 (6 bases each). The CDR3 runs to 19 residues. CDR1 is LGHDT, CDR2 YNNKEL, per germline (reference sequence). V was shortened by 2 bases and J by 0 bases, with 20 bases between the two germline ends. The CDR3 DNA follows: TGTGCCAGCAGCCAAACGGGGCTAGGGGGGCCGCACTCCTACAATGAGCAGTTCTTC. Amino acids: CASSQTGLGGPHSYNEQFF.

J is TRBJ2-7 and V is TRBV7-9; no firm D call. Between the trimmed V and J ends, which lost 5 bases and 2 bases, there was a span of 13 bases. CDR3 length equals 14 residues. Looked up from germline, CDR1 is SEHNR and CDR2 is FQNEAQ (reference sequence). The CDR3 DNA reads as TGTGCCAGCAGCAACCGTGACAACCCCTACGAGCAGTACTTC. Translation: CASSNRDNPYEQYF.

V usage is TRBV4-2 and J usage is TRBJ1-6; no clear D. CDR1 and CDR2 from the germline V gene are LGHNA and YNFKEQ. V lost 4 bases and J 5 bases, leaving 15 bases between the germline ends. This CDR3 has 16 residues. The CDR3 DNA sequence: TGTGCCAGCAGCCCGACCCCAGTCTTGGATAATTCACCCCTCCACTTT. This translates into CASSPTPVLDNSPLHF.

This clonotype was counted many times. The V and J genes are TRBV13 and TRBJ2-4; D not certain. Germline values: CDR1 PRHDT, CDR2 FYEKMQ (reference sequence). The CDR3 covers 14 residues. Trimming removed 1 base from V and 8 bases from J, with 12 bases in between. The CDR3 here is CASSLEGIAHIQYF. The CDR3 DNA follows: TGTGCCAGCAGCTTAGAAGGGATTGCACACATTCAGTACTTC. The whole variable domain, filled in from reference TRBV13 and TRBJ2-4, reads AAGVIQSPRHLIKEKRETATLKCYPIPRHDTVYWYQQGPGQDPQFLISFYEKMQSDKGSIPDRFSAQQFSDYHSELNMSSLELGDSALYFCASSLEGIAHIQYFGAGTRLSVL.

On this clonotype: One end of the junction fails to match germline, which may point to a read error. J is TRBJ2-2 and V is TRBV12-3 or TRBV12-4; 8 bases match TRBD1. CDR3 size: 17 residues. CDR3 DNA: TGTGCCAGCAGTCGCTTGCCAGGGGGCCCTGGTGCCGGGGAGCTGATTTTT. It codes for CASSRLPGGPGAGELIF.

This chain links TRBV11-2 with TRBJ2-7; D is possibly TRBD1 (5 bases). V shed 3 bases and J shed 4 bases, with 10 bases lying between them. CDR1 and CDR2 from the germline V gene are SGHAT and FQNNGV. This CDR3 region has 13 residues. The CDR3 reads CASSFGAKYEQYF. CDR3 sequence (DNA): TGTGCCAGCAGCTTTGGGGCTAAGTACGAGCAGTACTTC.

The chain uses TRBV6-1 and TRBJ2-7; 7 bases fit TRBD2. Germline CDR1 is MNHNS and CDR2 is SASEGT. The V segment lost 3 bases and the J segment 2 bases; nucleotides outside the gene matches: 7. CDR3 length: 15 residues. The chain's CDR3 is CASSEGLAETYEQYF. The CDR3 DNA follows: TGTGCCAGCAGTGAGGGGCTAGCGGAGACCTACGAGCAGTACTTC.

The CDR3 DNA reads as TGTGCCAGCACGGCGGGAGGAAACTATGGCTACACCTTC. The encoded protein is CASTAGGNYGYTF. V gene TRBV2 combines with J gene TRBJ1-2; D remains ambiguous. This CDR3 has 13 amino acids. Trimming cost V 7 bases and J 2 bases, with 11 bases left between them. CDR1 is SNHLY, CDR2 FYNNEI, per germline.

This clonotype was seen more than once but under ten times. The chain carries TRBV2 and TRBJ2-1; 7 bases are shared with TRBD2. CDR3 size: 14 residues. The germline V gene has CDR1 SNHLY and CDR2 FYNNEI. V gave up 1 base and J gave up 9 bases; unmatched junction bases: 6. The CDR3 bases are TGTGCCAGCAGTGAAGGGACTAGTTGGGGTGAGCAGTTCTTC. Protein product: CASSEGTSWGEQFF.

In its sample, this clonotype was seen a few times. The genes are TRBV7-2 and TRBJ2-2; a weak D match, TRBD2 (6 bases). The germline gives CDR1 SGHTA, CDR2 FQGNSA. V was shortened by 3 bases and J by 2 bases, with 16 bases between the two germline ends. The CDR3 contains 17 residues. DNA of the CDR3: TGTGCCAGCAGCTTTTTCCAGGTAGCGGTAAACACCGGGGAGCTGTTTTTT. Translation: CASSFFQVAVNTGELFF. Full variable domain (missing parts from reference TRBV7-2 and TRBJ2-2): GAGVSQSPSNKVTEKGKDVELRCDPISGHTALYWYRQSLGQGLEFLIYFQGNSAPDKSGLPSDRFSAERTGGSVSTLTIQRTQQEDSAVYLCASSFFQVAVNTGELFFGEGSRLTVL.

Here the CDR3 reads CASSQGEARGYTF. CDR3 in DNA: TGCGCCAGCAGCCAAGGGGAGGCACGGGGCTACACCTTC. The chain couples TRBV4-1 to TRBJ1-2, with D unclear. The ends were cut back, 1 base at V and 8 bases at J, with 11 bases in the middle. This CDR3 comprises 13 residues. The germline CDR1 and CDR2 sequences are MGHRA and YSYEKL.

The DNA of the CDR3 is TGTGCCAGCACCGAACAGGGTGCTAGTTACACCGGGGAGCTGTTTTTT. Encoded protein: CASTEQGASYTGELFF. The chain uses TRBV5-6 and TRBJ2-2; D might be TRBD1 (6 bases). The CDR3 is 16 amino acids. Looked up from germline, CDR1 is SGHDT and CDR2 is YYEEEE. Trimming pared 6 bases from V and 3 bases from J, leaving 18 bases between.